The next 32 T cell receptor beta chains were all read from a single sample in a study of blood T cell repertoires in COVID-19. Profiling relied on immunoSEQ multiplex PCR, and the TCRdb table lists in-frame clones only, not all of them. The data contain some 490,000 clones, roughly 88% of them singletons. The sample consisted of peripheral blood. The origin of the receptors is a human donor in a cohort sampled during active COVID-19.

This clone was observed a few times. This sequence joins TRBV4-2 and TRBJ2-3, with 9 bases identical to TRBD2. CDR1 is LGHNA and CDR2 is YNFKEQ in the germline V gene. The CDR3 totals 16 residues. Trimming cost V 0 bases and J 3 bases; bases outside gene matches: 4. The CDR3 loop reads CASSQDRTSETDTQYF. CDR3 nucleotide sequence: TGTGCCAGCAGCCAAGACCGGACTAGCGAGACAGATACGCAGTATTTT.

This sequence joins TRBV19 and TRBJ2-5; D possibly corresponds to TRBD2 (6 bases). The CDR3 loop spans 15 amino acids. Germline-derived CDR1 and CDR2 are LNHDA and SQIVND (reference sequence). V lost 4 bases and J 4 bases, leaving 16 bases between the germline ends. CDR3 nucleotide sequence: TGTGCCAGTAGTACGACTAGTAGGGGACCAGAGACCCAGTACTTC. As protein: CASSTTSRGPETQYF.

The genes are TRBV7-2 and TRBJ2-1; D is possibly TRBD2 (5 bases). In germline, CDR1 is SGHTA, CDR2 FQGNSA. The CDR3 is made up of 15 amino acids. Trimming left V 4 bases short and J 0 bases short, with 10 bases between. The CDR3 nucleotides read TGTGCCAGCAGCTATAGCGCTAGCTCCTACAATGAGCAGTTCTTC. Its translation is CASSYSASSYNEQFF.

The genes are TRBV7-8 and TRBJ2-5; D perhaps matches TRBD2 (5 bases). The germline CDR1 and CDR2 sequences are SGHVS and FQNEAQ. Trimming shortened V by 3 bases and J by 6 bases, and 11 bases separated the two germline ends. The CDR3 is 13 amino acids. The CDR3 DNA reads as TGTGCCAGCAGCTTTCCTAGCTCTAAGACCCAGTACTTC. Amino acid sequence: CASSFPSSKTQYF.

The chain is built from TRBV19 and TRBJ1-3, with D possibly being TRBD1 (5 bases). From germline, CDR1 is LNHDA and CDR2 SQIVND (reference sequence). The length of the CDR3 is 14 residues. Trimming removed 5 bases from V and 8 bases from J, with 16 bases in between. CDR3 DNA sequence: TGTGCCAGTAGTCCGACAGATACGGTATACACCATATATTTT. Encoded protein: CASSPTDTVYTIYF.

This chain links TRBV5-5 with TRBJ2-3; D is undetermined. Germline assignment: CDR1 SGHKS and CDR2 YYEKEE (reference sequence). V lost 3 bases and J 2 bases, leaving 7 bases between the germline ends. CDR3 length: 13 amino acids. Here the CDR3 DNA reads TGTGCCAGCAGCTGGCAAGACACAGATACGCAGTATTTT. Translated, it gives CASSWQDTDTQYF. The complete variable domain, with remaining parts taken from reference TRBV5-5 and TRBJ2-3, reads DAGVTQSPTHLIKTRGQQVTLRCSPISGHKSVSWYQQVLGQGPQFIFQYYEKEERGRGNFPDRFSARQFPNYSSELNVNALLLGDSALYLCASSWQDTDTQYFGPGTRLTVL.

The rearrangement links TRBV7-2 to TRBJ2-6; TRBD1 might be the D (5 bases). This CDR3 has 17 amino acids. The germline CDR1 and CDR2 sequences are SGHTA and FQGNSA. The V and J ends lost 3 bases and 0 bases respectively, with 12 bases between them. CDR3 residues: CASSLDTGRSGANVLTF. The CDR3 nucleotides read TGTGCCAGCAGCTTGGACACCGGCCGCTCTGGGGCCAACGTCCTGACTTTC.

V is TRBV11-1 and J is TRBJ1-2, with D unclear. This CDR3 contains 15 residues. Germline CDR1 is SGHAT and CDR2 is FQDESV (reference sequence). V was cut by 1 base and J by 3 bases, with 12 bases left in between. Here the CDR3 DNA reads TGTGCCAGCAGCTTAGATGGCAGGACTTACTATGGCTACACCTTC. As protein: CASSLDGRTYYGYTF.

The rearrangement joins TRBV30 to TRBJ1-6, with D tentatively TRBD1 (6 bases). Trimming took 3 bases from V and 9 from J, leaving 12 bases between them. This CDR3 has 13 amino acids. The germline CDR1 and CDR2 sequences are GTSNPN and SVGIG (reference sequence). CDR3 sequence reads: CAWRQGTTSPLHF. The CDR3 region has the DNA TGTGCCTGGAGACAGGGAACTACTTCACCCCTCCACTTT.

In DNA, the CDR3 is TGCAGCGCCAGGCCGCCCAACACTGAAGCTTTCTTT. Its translation is CSARPPNTEAFF. This chain links TRBV29-1 with TRBJ1-1; D gene unclear. Germline-derived CDR1 and CDR2 are SQVTM and ANQGSEA. The CDR3 spans 12 residues. The V and J ends lost 7 bases and 2 bases respectively, with 11 bases between them.

The chain uses TRBV19 and TRBJ2-3, with D hard to call. Trimming stripped 5 bases from V and 4 bases from J, with 13 bases between. The length of the CDR3 is 14 residues. Germline assignment: CDR1 LNHDA and CDR2 SQIVND (reference sequence). DNA for the CDR3: TGTGCCAGTAGTTCCCGACACCCTCCAGATACGCAGTATTTT. Translated: CASSSRHPPDTQYF. Filled out from reference TRBV19 and TRBJ2-3, the complete variable domain reads DGGITQSPKYLFRKEGQNVTLSCEQNLNHDAMYWYRQDPGQGLRLIYYSQIVNDFQKGDIAEGYSVSREKKESFPLTVTSAQKNPTAFYLCASSSRHPPDTQYFGPGTRLTVL.

The chain combines TRBV20-1 with TRBJ1-2; 7 bases agree with TRBD1. Germline V lookup: CDR1 DFQATT, CDR2 SNEGSKA (reference sequence). V lost 3 bases to trimming and J lost 4 bases; unmatched junction nucleotides: 2. The CDR3 spans 12 residues. This CDR3 is CSASRGPYGYTF. Here the CDR3 DNA reads TGCAGTGCTAGTAGGGGGCCCTATGGCTACACCTTC.

In DNA form, the CDR3 reads TGTGCCAGTAGTCCTGTTGGCGGGGGATACAATGAGCAGTTCTTC. Its translation: CASSPVGGGYNEQFF. The gene calls are TRBV19 and TRBJ2-1, with 7 nucleotides matching TRBD2. Germline CDR1 LNHDA, CDR2 SQIVND (reference sequence). The CDR3 is 15 residues long. J gave up 4 bases and V 5 bases, and 8 bases lay outside the gene matches. The full variable domain, its missing parts supplied by reference TRBV19 and TRBJ2-1, is DGGITQSPKYLFRKEGQNVTLSCEQNLNHDAMYWYRQDPGQGLRLIYYSQIVNDFQKGDIAEGYSVSREKKESFPLTVTSAQKNPTAFYLCASSPVGGGYNEQFFGPGTRLTVL.

The chain combines TRBV15 with TRBJ2-3; D is ambiguous. CDR3 size: 13 residues. Trimming took off 7 bases at V and 3 bases at J, with 11 bases between the two ends. Per the germline V gene, CDR1 is LNHNV and CDR2 is YYDKDF (reference sequence). The CDR3 sequence: CATTTPKTDTQYF. In DNA, the CDR3 is TGTGCCACCACTACCCCCAAGACAGATACGCAGTATTTT.

V is TRBV6-5 and J is TRBJ2-5, with TRBD1 as a possible D gene (5 bases). The CDR3 spans 14 residues. The germline V gene encodes CDR1 MNHEY and CDR2 SVGAGI. Deletions cut 6 bases from V and 5 bases from J, with 16 bases between. The DNA of the CDR3 is TGTGCCAGCAGACCCGACATGGGGCGTGAGACCCAGTACTTC. Residues: CASRPDMGRETQYF.

This clone was seen a single time. This chain links TRBV15 with TRBJ2-5; tentative D call: TRBD1 (5 bases). V gave up 4 bases and J gave up 2 bases, with 17 bases separating them. CDR3 length: 16 amino acids. Germline V gene lookup returns CDR1 LNHNV and CDR2 YYDKDF (reference sequence). The CDR3 loop is CATSTTDPELQETQYF. CDR3 coding DNA: TGTGCCACCAGCACGACAGATCCAGAGCTTCAAGAGACCCAGTACTTC. Based on the CDR3 plus reference TRBV15 and TRBJ2-5, the full variable domain is DAMVIQNPRYQVTQFGKPVTLSCSQTLNHNVMYWYQQKSSQAPKLLFHYYDKDFNNEADTPDNFQSRRPNTSFCFLDIRSPGLGDTAMYLCATSTTDPELQETQYFGPGTRLLVL.

This chain connects TRBV7-3 to TRBJ2-1, with D unclear. Germline V gene sequence: CDR1 SGHTA, CDR2 FQGTGA. The CDR3 consists of 12 residues. The V end was cut by 3 bases, the J end by 12 bases, with 12 bases between. CDR3 nucleotides: TGTGCCAGCAGCTTCGGTCCCGAACGGCAGTTCTTC. This gives the protein CASSFGPERQFF.

This sequence joins TRBV14 and TRBJ2-2; perhaps TRBD1 as D (6 bases). Germline-derived CDR1 and CDR2 are SGHDN and FVKESK. The CDR3 has 15 amino acids. Between the trimmed V and J ends, which lost 4 bases and 1 base, there was a span of 10 bases. CDR3 amino acids: CASSRARGNTGELFF. CDR3 nucleotides: TGTGCCAGCAGCCGGGCCAGGGGGAACACCGGGGAGCTGTTTTTT. The full variable domain, its missing parts supplied by reference TRBV14 and TRBJ2-2, is EAGVTQFPSHSVIEKGQTVTLRCDPISGHDNLYWYRRVMGKEIKFLLHFVKESKQDESGMPNNRFLAERTGGTYSTLKVQPAELEDSGVYFCASSRARGNTGELFFGEGSRLTVL.

The chain has TRBV20-1 and TRBJ2-5, with D perhaps matching TRBD1 (5 bases). The CDR3 consists of 11 residues. In germline, CDR1 is DFQATT, CDR2 SNEGSKA (reference sequence). V lost 7 bases and J lost 0, with 6 bases in between. The chain's CDR3 is CSGGHQETQYF. Written as DNA, the CDR3 is TGCAGTGGGGGCCACCAAGAGACCCAGTACTTC.

The rearrangement links TRBV2 to TRBJ2-2; tentatively, D is TRBD2 (6 bases). The germline V gene has CDR1 SNHLY and CDR2 FYNNEI. This CDR3 contains 14 residues. Trimming shortened V by 7 bases and J by 5 bases, and 14 bases separated the two germline ends. This chain's CDR3 is CASTNSGTTGELFF. CDR3 sequence (DNA): TGTGCCAGCACAAACTCCGGGACTACCGGGGAGCTGTTTTTT.

This clone was counted once. This chain joins TRBV11-2 and TRBJ2-7; maybe TRBD2 (5 bases). Germline CDR1 SGHAT, CDR2 FQNNGV. The CDR3 spans 14 residues. V was cut by 5 bases and J by 3 bases, with 14 bases left in between. The CDR3 protein is CASSADSMFYEQYF. DNA of the CDR3: TGTGCCAGCAGCGCGGACTCGATGTTCTACGAGCAGTACTTC.

V is TRBV30 and J is TRBJ1-1; 7 bases fit TRBD1. Looked up from germline, CDR1 is GTSNPN and CDR2 is SVGIG (reference sequence). CDR3 length equals 13 residues. After removal of 4 bases from V and 1 base from J, the junction contained 3 bases not matched to a gene. The CDR3 DNA sequence: TGTGCCTGGAAAAGGACAGGGAACACTGAAGCTTTCTTT. Residues: CAWKRTGNTEAFF.

V is TRBV7-8 and J is TRBJ1-5; no reliable D call. The germline V and J ends were trimmed by 0 bases and 7 bases, with 7 bases remaining between them. The CDR3 is made up of 13 amino acids. Germline values: CDR1 SGHVS, CDR2 FQNEAQ. The CDR3 nucleotides read TGTGCCAGCAGCTTAGCGCTAGAGCAGCCCCAGCATTTT. Translation: CASSLALEQPQHF. The whole variable domain, remainder taken from reference TRBV7-8 and TRBJ1-5, is GAGVSQSPRYKVAKRGQDVALRCDPISGHVSLFWYQQALGQGPEFLTYFQNEAQLDKSGLPSDRFFAERPEGSVSTLKIQRTQQEDSAVYLCASSLALEQPQHFGDGTRLSIL.

This chain joins TRBV7-2 and TRBJ2-7; unclear D gene. CDR1 is SGHTA and CDR2 is FQGNSA in the germline V gene. CDR3 size: 13 residues. Trimming removed 5 bases from V and 3 bases from J, with 11 bases in between. CDR3 protein: CASSPTGIYEQYF. The CDR3 DNA reads TGTGCCAGCAGCCCGACTGGTATCTACGAGCAGTACTTC. Based on the CDR3 plus reference TRBV7-2 and TRBJ2-7, the full variable domain is GAGVSQSPSNKVTEKGKDVELRCDPISGHTALYWYRQSLGQGLEFLIYFQGNSAPDKSGLPSDRFSAERTGGSVSTLTIQRTQQEDSAVYLCASSPTGIYEQYFGPGTRLTVT.

The rearrangement uses TRBV11-2 and TRBJ1-1; D is undetermined. V was trimmed by 1 base and J by 8 bases, leaving 11 bases between them. This CDR3 is 13 amino acids long. Germline V gives CDR1 SGHAT, CDR2 FQNNGV. CDR3 amino acids: CASSLASKSEAFF. CDR3 bases: TGTGCCAGCAGCTTAGCCAGTAAATCCGAAGCTTTCTTT.

The chain employs TRBV11-1 and TRBJ2-2; a weak D match, TRBD1 (6 bases). Germline values: CDR1 SGHAT, CDR2 FQDESV (reference sequence). The CDR3 is 16 residues long. The V gene lost 5 bases and the J gene lost 4 bases, with 17 bases spanning the gap. In nucleotides, the CDR3 is TGTGCCAGCAGCGGACGCATCGGACAGTTCACCGGGGAGCTGTTTTTT. Translating it yields CASSGRIGQFTGELFF.

J is TRBJ2-2 and V is TRBV5-1, with D possibly TRBD1 on 6 matching bases. Germline assignment: CDR1 SGHRS and CDR2 YFSETQ. The CDR3 has 15 residues. V lost 2 bases and J 6 bases, leaving 14 bases between the germline ends. CDR3 in amino acids: CASSFMAGAPGELFF. The DNA of the CDR3 is TGCGCCAGCAGCTTTATGGCAGGGGCTCCCGGGGAGCTGTTTTTT.

The V call is TRBV6-8, the J call TRBJ1-1; 7 bases match TRBD1. Germline V gives CDR1 MNHGY, CDR2 SAAAGT. J was trimmed by 11 bases and V by 8 bases; bases with no gene match: 8. CDR3 size: 11 residues. The CDR3 reads CASETGSDAFF. As DNA, the CDR3 is TGTGCCAGCGAGACAGGGAGTGACGCTTTCTTT.

This clone was seen only a few times. The rearrangement uses TRBV28 and TRBJ1-2, with D maybe TRBD1 (5 bases). Trimming left V 5 bases short and J 3 bases short, with 13 bases between. CDR1 and CDR2 from the germline V gene are MDHEN and SYDVKM. This CDR3 has 14 amino acids. In DNA, the CDR3 is TGTGCCAGCAGTGCGGGGCTGGGGGACTATGGCTACACCTTC. Encoded protein: CASSAGLGDYGYTF.

The chain recombines TRBV9 with TRBJ2-7, with a tentative D call TRBD2 (6 bases). The germline V gene encodes CDR1 SGDLS and CDR2 YYNGEE. The CDR3 runs 13 residues. Trimming pared 2 bases from V and 5 bases from J, leaving 11 bases between. CDR3 protein: CASSVGGVNEQYF. The CDR3 DNA follows: TGTGCCAGCAGCGTGGGAGGAGTCAACGAGCAGTACTTC. Supplemented by reference TRBV9 and TRBJ2-7, the full variable domain reads DSGVTQTPKHLITATGQRVTLRCSPRSGDLSVYWYQQSLDQGLQFLIQYYNGEERAKGNILERFSAQQFPDLHSELNLSSLELGDSALYFCASSVGGVNEQYFGPGTRLTVT.

The genes are TRBV7-2 and TRBJ1-1, with a possible D match to TRBD1 (6 bases). Per the germline V gene, CDR1 is SGHTA and CDR2 is FQGNSA. This CDR3 region has 12 residues. V lost 5 bases, J lost 8 bases, and 12 bases lay in between. Here the CDR3 DNA reads TGTGCCAGCAGCCACACAGGGTCGGAAGCTTTCTTT. As protein: CASSHTGSEAFF. Looking up the rest from reference TRBV7-2 and TRBJ1-1 gives the full variable domain: GAGVSQSPSNKVTEKGKDVELRCDPISGHTALYWYRQSLGQGLEFLIYFQGNSAPDKSGLPSDRFSAERTGGSVSTLTIQRTQQEDSAVYLCASSHTGSEAFFGQGTRLTVV.

The chain couples TRBV25-1 to TRBJ2-3; 7 nucleotides match TRBD2. Germline CDR1 is MGHDK and CDR2 is SYGVNS. The CDR3 spans 15 residues. The V gene end was trimmed by 1 base and the J gene end by 1 base; junction bases not matched to a gene: 2. The CDR3 is CASSEWGGGTDTQYF. CDR3 sequence (DNA): TGTGCCAGCAGTGAATGGGGGGGAGGCACAGATACGCAGTATTTT.